The rows below give T cell receptor beta chains drawn from one sample of a study of blood T cell repertoires in COVID-19. Here immunoSEQ multiplex PCR was the method, and the copy in TCRdb shows in-frame clones only, minus some. Of about 170,000 clones detected, about 86% appear once; the ten largest clones hold roughly 11%. Sample: peripheral blood. The receptors stem from a man aged 65-85 years with active or convalescent COVID-19. Both conserved end residues are part of each CDR3. The order of the fields is CDR3 DNA, CDR3 protein, clone size, D gene, J gene, V gene. The D gene is left open where the match is weak. Where a row states a size, it is once, few, many or the class of an expanded clone; other rows omit it.

cdr3_nt: TGTGCCAGCAGTTTGCGGGGGCCCGGTGAGCAGTTCTTC
cdr3_aa: CASSLRGPGEQFF
clone_size: once
d_call: -
j_call: TRBJ2-1
v_call: TRBV28

cdr3_nt: TGCAGTGCTAGTCGCGGCCCCACCCAATGGGAGCAGTTCTTC
cdr3_aa: CSASRGPTQWEQFF
clone_size: -
d_call: -
j_call: TRBJ2-1
v_call: TRBV20-1

cdr3_nt: TGTGCCAGCAGCTTAGGGAGGACTAGCGGGGGGGAAGAGACCCAGTACTTC
cdr3_aa: CASSLGRTSGGEETQYF
clone_size: -
d_call: TRBD2
j_call: TRBJ2-5
v_call: TRBV7-9

cdr3_nt: TGTGCCAGCAGCTCTACCCCACTGGAGACCCAGTACTTC
cdr3_aa: CASSSTPLETQYF
clone_size: -
d_call: -
j_call: TRBJ2-5
v_call: TRBV27

cdr3_nt: TGTGCCAGCTCACCAACAGAAGGGACAGGCACTAATCAGCCCCAGCATTTT
cdr3_aa: CASSPTEGTGTNQPQHF
clone_size: -
d_call: TRBD1
j_call: TRBJ1-5
v_call: TRBV18

cdr3_nt: TGTGCCAGCAGCCAAGATCGGGGGGCGGGGTACCAAGAGACCCAGTACTTC
cdr3_aa: CASSQDRGAGYQETQYF
clone_size: -
d_call: -
j_call: TRBJ2-5
v_call: TRBV3-1/TRBV3-2

cdr3_nt: TGTGCCAGTAGTATATTCGGGGGGCTATCCTACAATGAGCAGTTCTTC
cdr3_aa: CASSIFGGLSYNEQFF
clone_size: -
d_call: -
j_call: TRBJ2-1
v_call: TRBV19

cdr3_nt: TGCGCCAGCAGTGAGTCCCGTCGGTATGAGCAGTTCTTC
cdr3_aa: CASSESRRYEQFF
clone_size: -
d_call: -
j_call: TRBJ2-1
v_call: TRBV10-2

cdr3_nt: TGTGCCAGCAGCATGAGCGGGCTGAACACCATATATTTT
cdr3_aa: CASSMSGLNTIYF
clone_size: -
d_call: -
j_call: TRBJ1-3
v_call: TRBV11-3

cdr3_nt: TGCGCCAGCAAGACGGGGTTAGGCAACTATGGCTACACCTTC
cdr3_aa: CASKTGLGNYGYTF
clone_size: -
d_call: -
j_call: TRBJ1-2
v_call: TRBV5-1

cdr3_nt: TGTGCCAGCAGTTACTCTTCTAGCGGGGGCCAGGAGCAGTTCTTC
cdr3_aa: CASSYSSSGGQEQFF
clone_size: once
d_call: TRBD2
j_call: TRBJ2-1
v_call: TRBV6-2/TRBV6-3

cdr3_nt: TGCGCCAGCAGCCGTAATAGCGGGGACGAGCAGTTCTTC
cdr3_aa: CASSRNSGDEQFF
clone_size: -
d_call: TRBD2
j_call: TRBJ2-1
v_call: TRBV5-1

cdr3_nt: TGTGCCAGCAGTGCCCATGGGGCCGCTTCAGCTCAGCCCCAGCATTTT
cdr3_aa: CASSAHGAASAQPQHF
clone_size: -
d_call: -
j_call: TRBJ1-5
v_call: TRBV2

cdr3_nt: TGTGCCAGCTCACCACCGGGGGGACAGAAGAACTATGGCTACACCTTC
cdr3_aa: CASSPPGGQKNYGYTF
clone_size: -
d_call: TRBD1
j_call: TRBJ1-2
v_call: TRBV18

cdr3_nt: TGTGCCAGCAGGAGCGGTGGGGGGGCGTACGAGCAGTACTTC
cdr3_aa: CASRSGGGAYEQYF
clone_size: -
d_call: -
j_call: TRBJ2-7
v_call: TRBV6-5

cdr3_nt: TGTGCCAGCAGCCCGGGGACAGCTAACTATGGCTACACCTTC
cdr3_aa: CASSPGTANYGYTF
clone_size: few
d_call: TRBD1
j_call: TRBJ1-2
v_call: TRBV11-2

cdr3_nt: TGTGCCAGCTCACCAGCGGCAGGAGGGACCCTCCACTTT
cdr3_aa: CASSPAAGGTLHF
clone_size: -
d_call: -
j_call: TRBJ1-6
v_call: TRBV18

cdr3_nt: TGTGCCAGCAGCTCAACACAGGGTATTAGGGAGACCCAGTACTTC
cdr3_aa: CASSSTQGIRETQYF
clone_size: -
d_call: -
j_call: TRBJ2-5
v_call: TRBV5-4

cdr3_nt: TGTGCCAGCAGTTTAGCGGGACAGGGAAGAGGAGAAAAACTGTTTTTT
cdr3_aa: CASSLAGQGRGEKLFF
clone_size: -
d_call: TRBD1
j_call: TRBJ1-4
v_call: TRBV28

cdr3_nt: TGTGCCAGCAGGTTGCGGCGGGCCATCTCCGATACGCAGTATTTT
cdr3_aa: CASRLRRAISDTQYF
clone_size: -
d_call: -
j_call: TRBJ2-3
v_call: TRBV28

cdr3_nt: TGTGCCAGCAGCCTGGGACAGGGTGGAAACACCATATATTTT
cdr3_aa: CASSLGQGGNTIYF
clone_size: -
d_call: TRBD1
j_call: TRBJ1-3
v_call: TRBV28

cdr3_nt: TGTGCCAGCAGCTCCAGCGGTCCGGGTGGCTATGGCTACACCTTC
cdr3_aa: CASSSSGPGGYGYTF
clone_size: few
d_call: -
j_call: TRBJ1-2
v_call: TRBV7-2

cdr3_nt: TGTGCCAGCAGGGCCGCCCCGGACACGCTGGCCTACGAGCAGTACTTC
cdr3_aa: CASRAAPDTLAYEQYF
clone_size: -
d_call: -
j_call: TRBJ2-7
v_call: TRBV27

cdr3_nt: TGTGCCAGCAGTTACCCCCAGGGGGCGAAGACTGAAGCTTTCTTT
cdr3_aa: CASSYPQGAKTEAFF
clone_size: few
d_call: TRBD1
j_call: TRBJ1-1
v_call: TRBV6-5

cdr3_nt: TGCGCCAGCAGCCAAGATCCAGGGGGCGACTATGGCTACACCTTC
cdr3_aa: CASSQDPGGDYGYTF
clone_size: few
d_call: TRBD1
j_call: TRBJ1-2
v_call: TRBV4-3

cdr3_nt: TGTGCCAGCAGCCCGGGTTCCAACACCGGGGAGCTGTTTTTT
cdr3_aa: CASSPGSNTGELFF
clone_size: -
d_call: -
j_call: TRBJ2-2
v_call: TRBV9

cdr3_nt: TGTGCCAGCAGTTTTGCTCAGCGGGCTTTCTTT
cdr3_aa: CASSFAQRAFF
clone_size: few
d_call: -
j_call: TRBJ1-1
v_call: TRBV28

cdr3_nt: TGCAGTGCTAGTCAGCCGAGGGGAGGTGGCTACACCTTC
cdr3_aa: CSASQPRGGGYTF
clone_size: -
d_call: -
j_call: TRBJ1-2
v_call: TRBV20-1

cdr3_nt: TGTGCCAGCAGCCTACAGGCGAGCGGGGAAAAACTGTTTTTT
cdr3_aa: CASSLQASGEKLFF
clone_size: -
d_call: -
j_call: TRBJ1-4
v_call: TRBV5-4

cdr3_nt: TGTGCCAGCATCCCTAGGGGGACAACACCCAGAGAGACTGGAAACACCATATATTTT
cdr3_aa: CASIPRGTTPRETGNTIYF
clone_size: once
d_call: -
j_call: TRBJ1-3
v_call: TRBV27

cdr3_nt: TGCAGTGCTAGTGTGGCAGGGAGGGAGTATGGCTACACCTTC
cdr3_aa: CSASVAGREYGYTF
clone_size: -
d_call: -
j_call: TRBJ1-2
v_call: TRBV20-1

cdr3_nt: TGTGCCAGCAGTGACTTCGGGGCGGGGACCTACGAGCAGTACTTC
cdr3_aa: CASSDFGAGTYEQYF
clone_size: -
d_call: -
j_call: TRBJ2-7
v_call: TRBV6-2/TRBV6-3

cdr3_nt: TGCGCCAGCAGCTTGGGACCGCGGGGAAGCACAGATACGCAGTATTTT
cdr3_aa: CASSLGPRGSTDTQYF
clone_size: -
d_call: -
j_call: TRBJ2-3
v_call: TRBV5-1

cdr3_nt: TGTGCCAGCAGCGCTAGACAGGGTGGGGCCAATGAGCAGTTCTTC
cdr3_aa: CASSARQGGANEQFF
clone_size: -
d_call: TRBD1
j_call: TRBJ2-1
v_call: TRBV9